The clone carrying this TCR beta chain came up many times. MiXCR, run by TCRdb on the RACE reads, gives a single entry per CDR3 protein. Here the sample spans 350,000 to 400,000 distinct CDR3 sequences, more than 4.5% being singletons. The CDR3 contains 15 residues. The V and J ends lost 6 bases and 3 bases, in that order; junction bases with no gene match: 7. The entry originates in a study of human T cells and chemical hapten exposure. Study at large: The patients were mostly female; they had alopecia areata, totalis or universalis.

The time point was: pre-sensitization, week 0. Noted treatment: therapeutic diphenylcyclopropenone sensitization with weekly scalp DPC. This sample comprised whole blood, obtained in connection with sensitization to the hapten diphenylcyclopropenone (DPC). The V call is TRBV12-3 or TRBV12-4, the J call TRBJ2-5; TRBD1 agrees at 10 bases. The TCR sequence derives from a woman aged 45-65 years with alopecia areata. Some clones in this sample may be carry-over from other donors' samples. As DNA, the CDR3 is TGTGCCAGCAGCCCGACAGGGGGCGGGGAAGAGACCCAGTACTTC. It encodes CASSPTGGGEETQYF.